Listed below are T cell receptor beta chains from one sample, sequenced in a study of blood T cell repertoires in COVID-19. Using immunoSEQ multiplex PCR, the repertoire was profiled, and TCRdb retains in-frame clones only, with some absent. The table has a few hundred thousand clones, roughly 90% seen once. The sample comprised peripheral blood. The receptors were sampled from a man aged 40-49 years with acute or convalescent COVID-19. Both conserved end residues are part of each CDR3. D genes are given only for firm matches. Part of the rows lack a size; the others show once, few, many or a class for expanded clones.

clone_size	j_call	d_call	v_call	cdr3_nt	cdr3_aa
.	TRBJ2-4	TRBD1	TRBV5-6	TGTGCCAGCAGTATCCAGGGGGCTTTGGCCAAAAACATTCAGTACTTC	CASSIQGALAKNIQYF
once	TRBJ2-7	.	TRBV10-3	TGTGCCACCAAGTTTGTAGACGGCGGTTCCTACGAGCAGTACTTC	CATKFVDGGSYEQYF
.	TRBJ1-4	.	TRBV4-1	TGCGCCAGCAGCCATCCTTACAGGGTTCGGGATGAAAAACTGTTTTTT	CASSHPYRVRDEKLFF
.	TRBJ2-2	TRBD1	TRBV2	TGTGCCAGCAAAAGGGACAGGGTGGACACCGGGGAGCTGTTTTTT	CASKRDRVDTGELFF
.	TRBJ2-5	TRBD2	TRBV7-2	TGTGCCAGCAGCTTCGGCCGACTAGCGGGGGCCCAAGAGACCCAGTACTTC	CASSFGRLAGAQETQYF
.	TRBJ1-1	.	TRBV4-2	TGTGCCAGCAGCCAAGTAATTCAGGGAGGAATGAACACTGAAGCTTTCTTT	CASSQVIQGGMNTEAFF
few	TRBJ2-6	.	TRBV4-2	TGTGCCAGCAGCCGAGAAAGAGGCTCTGGGGCCAACGTCCTGACTTTC	CASSRERGSGANVLTF
.	TRBJ1-2	.	TRBV15	TGTGCCACCAGCAGAGATCTTCGGGGGAGGGGCGATAACTATGGCTACACCTTC	CATSRDLRGRGDNYGYTF
.	TRBJ2-7	TRBD2	TRBV6-4	TGTGCCAGCAGTCCCATCACTAGCGGGAGGACCTCATCCTACGAGCAGTACTTC	CASSPITSGRTSSYEQYF
.	TRBJ2-1	.	TRBV5-6	TGTGCCAGCAGCTCCTTGGTTGTGGGGCCCTTGGGGAATGAGCAGTTCTTC	CASSSLVVGPLGNEQFF
.	TRBJ2-3	.	TRBV29-1	TGCAGCGTTGAGGCCGGGGTAGGCACAGATACGCAGTATTTT	CSVEAGVGTDTQYF
.	TRBJ2-7	TRBD2	TRBV27	TGTGCCACCCGGACTAGCGGGATATACGAGCAGTACTTC	CATRTSGIYEQYF
.	TRBJ2-6	TRBD1	TRBV4-1	TGCGCCAGCAGCCAAAGGGGACAGGAACTCTCTGGGGCCAACGTCCTGACTTTC	CASSQRGQELSGANVLTF
.	TRBJ1-5	TRBD1	TRBV19	TGTGCCAGTAGTGTGGACAGGGATCAGCCCCAGCATTTT	CASSVDRDQPQHF
.	TRBJ2-4	.	TRBV6-5	TGTGCCAGCAGTTATACGGGACTAGCCAAAAACATTCAGTACTTC	CASSYTGLAKNIQYF
few	TRBJ2-4	TRBD2	TRBV9	TGTGCCAGCAGCCCGAGACTAGCGGGAGGAAACATTCAGTACTTC	CASSPRLAGGNIQYF
.	TRBJ2-2	TRBD1	TRBV5-5	TGTGCCAGCAGCGTCGGGACAGGCCACACCGGGGAGCTGTTTTTT	CASSVGTGHTGELFF
.	TRBJ2-7	TRBD2	TRBV27	TGTGCCAGCAGTTCTAGCGGGACATCCCACGAGCAGTACTTC	CASSSSGTSHEQYF
.	TRBJ2-1	.	TRBV2	TGTGCCAGCACCGGGGGAGCAGGGTCCTACAATGAGCAGTTCTTC	CASTGGAGSYNEQFF
.	TRBJ1-2	.	TRBV27	TGTGCCAGCAGAAAGGACAGTAACTATGGCTACACCTTC	CASRKDSNYGYTF
few	TRBJ2-7	.	TRBV7-2	TGTGCCAGCAGCTGGGCTACCTACGAGCAGTACTTC	CASSWATYEQYF
.	TRBJ2-2	.	TRBV27	TGTGCCAGCAGCCTATGGGGGTGGTTTGGACAGTGGGGAGCGAACACCGGGGAGCTGTTTTTT	CASSLWGWFGQWGANTGELFF
.	TRBJ2-3	.	TRBV7-3	TGTGCCAGCAGCCCAACCGGGACTTCCTTCAACACAGATACGCAGTATTTT	CASSPTGTSFNTDTQYF
once	TRBJ1-2	.	TRBV20-1	TGCAGTGTTCACCAGATATATGGCTACACCTTC	CSVHQIYGYTF
.	TRBJ1-6	.	TRBV6-5	TGTGCCAGCAGTTTTGAGTCCTTGGTGGATTCACCCCTCCACTTT	CASSFESLVDSPLHF
.	TRBJ1-2	.	TRBV6-5	TGTGCCAGCGGCCGAAAGACTGAGGGCTACACCTTC	CASGRKTEGYTF
.	TRBJ1-2	.	TRBV11-2	TGTGCCAGCAGGCGCGGGATGCCACTCCGTGATGGCTACACCTTC	CASRRGMPLRDGYTF
.	TRBJ2-2	.	TRBV18	TGTGCCAGCTCACCGAGAGGAACCGGGGAGCTGTTTTTT	CASSPRGTGELFF
.	TRBJ2-3	TRBD2	TRBV27	TGTGCCAGCAGTCGCGGGGGACCTGTTGATACGCAGTATTTT	CASSRGGPVDTQYF
.	TRBJ2-7	TRBD1	TRBV19	TGTGCCAGTTCCGGGACAGGGCTCTACGAGCAGTACTTC	CASSGTGLYEQYF